The 5 T cell receptor beta chains given below trace back to one sample, sequenced in a study of CD8+ T cells in alopecia areata. cDNA prepared by RNA extraction and subsequent reverse transcription served as the template for sequencing. Profiling relied on immunoSEQ multiplex PCR, and the TCRdb table lists in-frame clones only, not all of them. The table records fewer than 250,000 clones, roughly two fifths of them present only once. The treatment is: oral pan-JAK inhibitor, 5-10 mg twice daily. The specimen comprised CD4+ T cells sorted from blood, sampled between weeks 30 and 35, from a patient treated with tofacitinib. The receptors come from a human donor with alopecia areata.

A few counts support this clone. The chain couples TRBV6-5 to TRBJ2-7, with D possibly matching TRBD2 (5 bases). V was trimmed by 6 bases and J by 7 bases, leaving 22 bases between them. Germline V gene sequence: CDR1 MNHEY, CDR2 SVGAGI. CDR3 size: 15 residues. The CDR3 here is CASRLYGGLHGEQYF. The CDR3 DNA reads as TGTGCCAGCAGACTTTACGGTGGACTCCACGGGGAGCAGTACTTC.

This clone was picked up a small number of times. The V call is TRBV4-1, the J call TRBJ2-7; D call uncertain. The CDR3 runs 13 residues. The V end was cut by 4 bases, the J end by 1 base, with 8 bases between. Germline lookup yields CDR1 MGHRA and CDR2 YSYEKL. The CDR3 DNA follows: TGCGCCAGCAGCCCGTTAGGTTCCTACGAGCAGTACTTC. Protein sequence: CASSPLGSYEQYF.

The rearrangement uses TRBV6-5 and TRBJ1-1; possible D gene TRBD1, 5 bases. CDR3 size: 15 residues. The V and J ends lost 5 bases and 4 bases respectively, with 17 bases between them. Germline V lookup: CDR1 MNHEY, CDR2 SVGAGI. DNA for the CDR3: TGTGCCAGCAGTCCACGGGGCAGGGCGGTCACTGAAGCTTTCTTT. Its translation: CASSPRGRAVTEAFF.

V is TRBV30 and J is TRBJ2-3, with D possibly matching TRBD1 (6 bases). Trimming shortened V by 5 bases and J by 4 bases, and 13 bases separated the two germline ends. This CDR3 is built from 13 residues. Germline CDR1 reads GTSNPN; CDR2 reads SVGIG (reference sequence). The CDR3 bases are TGTGCCTGGGGACAGTGGGGATCAGATACGCAGTATTTT. Translation gives CAWGQWGSDTQYF.

This clone appeared a single time. This chain connects TRBV18 to TRBJ1-2; D not certain. Trimming shortened V by 2 bases and J by 5 bases, and 12 bases separated the two germline ends. The germline V gene has CDR1 KGHSH and CDR2 LQKENI. CDR3 length: 14 residues. The CDR3 DNA reads TGTGCCAGCTCACCAAAGTCAGCCCTTTATGGCTACACCTTC. Its translation is CASSPKSALYGYTF.